This paragraph reports one TCR beta chain. Its specificity is unknown. This record belongs to a study of spatial heterogeneity in lung cancer. The wider study: Each unique TCR and UMI combination was seen more than ten times on average in raw reads. Notes on the study in general: Counts that tracked tumor mutation counts were those of expanded intratumoral alpha and beta TCRs.

The time point was: sample taken at primary tumor resection. Unsorted tumor, nontumor lung tissue or cryopreserved PBMC supplied the whole RNA. TCRdb redid the calling of the 5' RACE reads with MiXCR, one entry per CDR3 protein. The sample has about 10,000 distinct CDR3 sequences; around half are singletons. The V gene's germline CDR1 is MNHEY and CDR2 SVGAGI. This CDR3 has 15 residues. The germline V and J ends were trimmed by 6 bases and 3 bases, with 14 bases remaining between them. The chain couples TRBV6-5 to TRBJ1-4; TRBD1 might be the D (6 bases). Sequenced material: lung tumor tissue, taken at surgery. The receptor was isolated from a female donor with early-stage non-small cell lung cancer. The DNA of the CDR3 is TGTGCCAGCAGCGCGAACAGGGTAGCTAATGAAAAACTGTTTTTT. Translated, it gives CASSANRVANEKLFF.